Listed below are T cell receptor beta chains from one sample, sequenced in a study of blood T cell repertoires in COVID-19. Method: immunoSEQ multiplex PCR; TCRdb's copy keeps in-frame clones and lacks some. The sample has about 290,000 clones; approximately 90% are singletons. Sequenced material: peripheral blood. The receptor source for this set is a young woman with active or convalescent COVID-19. Each CDR3 is given with its conserved first and last residue. The D gene is left open where the match is weak. Rows give clone size only sometimes, using once, few, many, or a class for an expanded clone.

TRBJ1-5,NA,TRBV4-2,NA,CASSHMELNQPQHF,TGTGCCAGCAGCCACATGGAGCTCAATCAGCCCCAGCATTTT
TRBJ2-3,TRBD2,TRBV10-2,NA,CASKIAGGTDTQYF,TGCGCCAGCAAAATAGCGGGGGGCACAGATACGCAGTATTTT
TRBJ1-1,TRBD1,TRBV18,NA,CASSPRTGGSTEAFF,TGTGCCAGCTCACCACGGACAGGAGGGTCCACTGAAGCTTTCTTT
TRBJ2-1,TRBD2,TRBV7-9,once,CASNVAGGRNEQFF,TGTGCCAGCAACGTAGCGGGGGGGCGCAATGAGCAGTTCTTC
TRBJ1-1,TRBD1,TRBV7-2,once,CASTPDRGRDTEAFF,TGTGCCAGCACCCCGGACAGGGGACGGGACACTGAAGCTTTCTTT
TRBJ1-1,NA,TRBV25-1,NA,CASSDSGGNTEAFF,TGTGCCAGCAGTGATTCGGGGGGCAACACTGAAGCTTTCTTT
TRBJ2-1,TRBD2,TRBV5-4,NA,CASRLGGGHNEQFF,TGTGCCAGCAGATTGGGCGGGGGTCACAATGAGCAGTTCTTC
TRBJ1-5,NA,TRBV27,NA,CASSLSRLGQPQHF,TGTGCCAGCAGTTTATCCAGGTTAGGTCAGCCCCAGCATTTT
TRBJ1-2,NA,TRBV18,NA,CASSPAGVGGYTF,TGTGCCAGCTCACCAGCAGGGGTTGGTGGCTACACCTTC
TRBJ1-2,TRBD1,TRBV30,NA,CAWGRQGNYGYTF,TGTGCCTGGGGCAGACAGGGTAACTATGGCTACACCTTC
TRBJ2-2,NA,TRBV9,NA,CASGADTGELFF,TGTGCCAGCGGGGCAGACACCGGGGAGCTGTTTTTT
TRBJ1-2,NA,TRBV28,NA,CASSFVVPGGYTF,TGTGCCAGCAGTTTTGTAGTACCCGGGGGCTACACCTTC
TRBJ2-1,TRBD1,TRBV5-1,NA,CASSPQGAGEQFF,TGCGCCAGCAGCCCACAGGGGGCAGGGGAGCAGTTCTTC
TRBJ2-3,NA,TRBV6-6,NA,CASSYSSPDTQYF,TGTGCCAGCAGTTACTCCTCCCCAGATACGCAGTATTTT
TRBJ2-5,TRBD1,TRBV7-9,NA,CASSGGTGGGETQYF,TGTGCCAGCAGCGGAGGGACAGGGGGAGGAGAGACCCAGTACTTC
TRBJ1-5,NA,TRBV19,NA,CASSIAGIPQHF,TGTGCCAGTAGTATAGCGGGGATACCCCAGCATTTT
TRBJ2-5,TRBD2,TRBV4-3,NA,CASSQVLRGGRKETQYF,TGCGCCAGCAGCCAAGTCCTTCGGGGGGGGAGGAAAGAGACCCAGTACTTC
TRBJ1-3,NA,TRBV14,NA,CASSQVGFSGNTIYF,TGTGCCAGCAGCCAAGTCGGGTTCTCTGGAAACACCATATATTTT
TRBJ1-2,TRBD1,TRBV4-2,NA,CASSQMTGNYGYTF,TGTGCCAGCAGCCAGATGACAGGGAACTATGGCTACACCTTC
TRBJ2-3,NA,TRBV6-5,NA,CASSYSGGGYTDTQYF,TGTGCCAGCAGTTACTCAGGCGGGGGCTACACAGATACGCAGTATTTT